The entry below gives a single TCR beta chain sequence along with its context. These data originate in a study of cytomegalovirus exposure and HLA in healthy donors. Both 60 Vbeta primers and 13 Jbeta primers went into the PCR. Sequencing used immunoSEQ multiplex PCR; TCRdb keeps in-frame clones, though not all of them. The sample records roughly 90,000 clones, roughly 72% being singletons. Germline CDR1 is GTSNPN and CDR2 is SVGIG (reference sequence). V was shortened by 1 base and J by 0 bases, with 7 bases between the two germline ends. This CDR3 has 14 amino acids. The sequenced sample consisted of PBMCs. V and J are TRBV30 and TRBJ2-1; D unresolved. This clonotype was sampled from a man aged 30-40 years in good health and CMV-seropositive. DNA of the CDR3: TGTGCCTGGAGTGCGGTAATCTCCTACAATGAGCAGTTCTTC. Translating it yields CAWSAVISYNEQFF.